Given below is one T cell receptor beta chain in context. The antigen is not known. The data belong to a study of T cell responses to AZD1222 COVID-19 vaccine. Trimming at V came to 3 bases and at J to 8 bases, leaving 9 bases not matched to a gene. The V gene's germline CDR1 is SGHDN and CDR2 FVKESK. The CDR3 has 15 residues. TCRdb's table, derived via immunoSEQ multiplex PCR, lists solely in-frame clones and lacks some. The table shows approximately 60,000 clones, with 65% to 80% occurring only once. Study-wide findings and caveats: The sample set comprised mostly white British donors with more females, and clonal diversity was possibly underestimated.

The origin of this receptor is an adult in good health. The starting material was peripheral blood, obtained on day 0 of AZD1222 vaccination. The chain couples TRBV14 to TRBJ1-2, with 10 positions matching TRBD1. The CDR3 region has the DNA TGTGCCAGCAGCCAGCAAGCCGGGACAGGGGACGGCTACACCTTC. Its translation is CASSQQAGTGDGYTF.